The source of this TCR beta chain is a study of blood T cell repertoires in COVID-19. Background on the study: Some COVID-19 samples were acute and others convalescent; all came from the United States, Italy and Spain.

Seattle's cohort entered during active infection and was followed longitudinally. Per the germline V gene, CDR1 is SQVTM and CDR2 is ANQGSEA. This CDR3 has 13 amino acids. Trimming cost V 7 bases and J 1 base, with 13 bases left between them. Original methodology: Nucleated cell counts were estimated from reference gene primer amplification. Only in-frame clones appear in the TCRdb table, and some are missing; sequencing was by immunoSEQ multiplex PCR. V and J calls and clone size are copied from that table; D and trimming were computed from the DNA. This sample has under 20,000 clones; 70% to 85% occur once, and the top ten carry roughly 15%.

J is TRBJ1-1 and V is TRBV29-1; tentative D call: TRBD1 (5 bases). The sequenced material came from peripheral blood. The sequence came from a man aged 70-80 years with COVID-19, enrolled during active disease. The CDR3 bases are TGCAGCGCCTCCTTCGGGGGGAACACTGAAGCTTTCTTT. Translated, it gives CSASFGGNTEAFF.